This T cell receptor beta chain appears in the sequencing data of a study of cytomegalovirus exposure and HLA in healthy donors. The study's findings and limits: Earlier results showed most TCR beta V segments being productive about 87% or about 30% of the time. Researchers reported that a few CMV-associated chains were confirmed in vitro as CMV antigen-specific.

The PCR employed 60 Vbeta primers together with 13 Jbeta primers. TCRdb's table, derived via immunoSEQ multiplex PCR, lists solely in-frame clones and lacks some. The table shows about 190,000 clones, with around 86% occurring only once. The CDR3 totals 15 residues. V was shortened by 4 bases and J by 0 bases, with 11 bases between the two germline ends. Germline CDR1 is LGHNA and CDR2 is YNFKEQ. All donors participated as healthy donors of bone marrow. In the case of this clone: The target antigen is unknown.

Specimen: PBMCs. The clonotype comes from a woman younger than 30 in good health and CMV-seronegative. The chain recombines TRBV4-2 with TRBJ2-3, with D maybe TRBD1 (5 bases). This CDR3 is CASSPGHASTDTQYF. DNA of the CDR3: TGTGCCAGCAGCCCCGGACATGCTAGCACAGATACGCAGTATTTT.